These 12 T cell receptor beta chains were all obtained from the same sample, sequenced in a study of blood T cells in healthy people across ages. Combining a sample-barcoded 5' primer with a J-beta primer mix, a second PCR ran for roughly 6 to 11 cycles. TCRdb fed the 5' RACE reads into MiXCR, producing one record per CDR3 protein. The table shows over 1,200,000 distinct CDR3 sequences, with approximately 59% occurring only once. Sequencing was carried out using blood. The receptor set was obtained from a man between 18 and 29 years old in good health.

The CDR3 DNA reads TGCAGTGCTAGAGGGGGTCTCAGGGGGAGGTCGTACGAGCAGTACTTC. This codes for CSARGGLRGRSYEQYF. The chain links TRBV20-1 to TRBJ2-7; D is possibly TRBD1 (7 bases). This CDR3 is built from 16 residues. Germline assignment: CDR1 DFQATT and CDR2 SNEGSKA (reference sequence). V lost 1 base, J lost 4 bases, and 20 bases lay in between.

This sequence joins TRBV6-1 and TRBJ1-6; D possibly corresponds to TRBD1 (6 bases). The germline V and J ends were trimmed by 7 bases and 6 bases, with 10 bases remaining between them. Looked up from germline, CDR1 is MNHNS and CDR2 is SASEGT. This CDR3 is 13 amino acids long. CDR3 loop: CASTQGLNSPLHF. CDR3 in DNA: TGTGCCAGCACCCAGGGGCTTAATTCACCCCTCCACTTT.

This clonotype has just a few counts. The rearrangement links TRBV12-3 or TRBV12-4 to TRBJ1-5; D gene uncertain. This CDR3 spans 14 amino acids. Trimming took off 3 bases at V and 6 bases at J, with 12 bases between the two ends. This CDR3 reads CASSLTGLSQPQHF. The CDR3 nucleotides are TGTGCCAGCAGTTTGACCGGGTTAAGTCAGCCCCAGCATTTT.

This chain links TRBV4-1 with TRBJ2-5, with 9 bases lining up with TRBD2. J was trimmed by 1 base and V by 4 bases; bases with no gene match: 4. Germline loops: CDR1 MGHRA, CDR2 YSYEKL. The CDR3 loop spans 15 amino acids. The CDR3 region has the DNA TGCGCCAGCAGCCGACGACTAGCGGCCCAAGAGACCCAGTACTTC. Its protein product is CASSRRLAAQETQYF.

J is TRBJ1-6 and V is TRBV12-3 or TRBV12-4; the D is unclear. This CDR3 is 15 amino acids long. With 3 bases removed from V and 5 bases from J, the gap between germline ends came to 11 bases. This CDR3 is CASSFGAGNNSPLHF. The CDR3 bases are TGTGCCAGCAGTTTCGGAGCTGGTAATAATTCACCCCTCCACTTT.

The rearrangement uses TRBV29-1 and TRBJ1-2, with 9 bases lining up with TRBD1. The CDR3 has 13 amino acids. V lost 4 bases to trimming and J lost 10 bases; unmatched junction nucleotides: 10. Germline CDR1 SQVTM, CDR2 ANQGSEA. CDR3 nucleotide sequence: TGCAGCGTTGCTTTACAGGGGGCGCCGGACTACACCTTC. Protein sequence: CSVALQGAPDYTF.

The chain uses TRBV2 and TRBJ2-5; D remains unclear. Germline V gives CDR1 SNHLY, CDR2 FYNNEI. V shed 0 bases and J shed 7 bases, with 15 bases lying between them. The CDR3 loop spans 15 amino acids. CDR3 nucleotides: TGTGCCAGCAGTGAAGCGCTCGAGCCCTGGGGGACCCAGTACTTC. Translating it yields CASSEALEPWGTQYF.

The genes are TRBV20-1 and TRBJ1-1; D gene unclear. Germline CDR1 reads DFQATT; CDR2 reads SNEGSKA (reference sequence). CDR3 size: 13 residues. Trimming took off 5 bases at V and 1 base at J, with 11 bases between the two ends. The CDR3 sequence: CSAEANTNTEAFF. CDR3 DNA: TGCAGTGCTGAGGCCAATACGAACACTGAAGCTTTCTTT.

The V gene is TRBV4-1, the J gene TRBJ2-1; either TRBD1 or TRBD2 may fit D (5 bases each). The germline gives CDR1 MGHRA, CDR2 YSYEKL. The CDR3 is 20 residues long. Trimming removed 0 bases from V and 0 bases from J, with 21 bases in between. CDR3 sequence (DNA): TGCGCCAGCAGCCAAGATCAAAGAGGGGCGCTATCCCTCTCCTACAATGAGCAGTTCTTC. Residues: CASSQDQRGALSLSYNEQFF.

V gene TRBV15 combines with J gene TRBJ1-4; D not certain. Per the germline V gene, CDR1 is LNHNV and CDR2 is YYDKDF (reference sequence). The V and J ends lost 2 bases and 8 bases respectively, with 15 bases between them. This CDR3 spans 15 amino acids. The CDR3 DNA is TGTGCCACCAGCAGAACCCGTGTGGGTTACGAAAAACTGTTTTTT. Its translation: CATSRTRVGYEKLFF.

This rearrangement joins TRBV20-1 to TRBJ1-2; D is unresolved. Trimming removed 0 bases from V and 5 bases from J, with 16 bases in between. The germline CDR1 and CDR2 sequences are DFQATT and SNEGSKA (reference sequence). The CDR3 sequence is 15 residues long. CDR3 loop: CSARDPEVSTYGYTF. CDR3 coding DNA: TGCAGTGCTAGAGATCCCGAAGTATCCACTTATGGCTACACCTTC.

This clonotype was seen only a few times. The chain links TRBV20-1 to TRBJ2-7, with a possible D match to TRBD2 (6 bases). The V gene's germline CDR1 is DFQATT and CDR2 SNEGSKA (reference sequence). The CDR3 has 13 residues. The germline V and J ends were trimmed by 1 base and 2 bases, with 9 bases remaining between them. The CDR3 loop reads CSARATSPYEQYF. The CDR3 nucleotides read TGCAGTGCTAGAGCCACTAGCCCCTACGAGCAGTACTTC.